The 24 T cell receptor beta chains listed next were all sequenced from one sample in a study of T cell responses to AZD1222 COVID-19 vaccine. Assay used: immunoSEQ multiplex PCR; TCRdb lists only in-frame clones, some missing. The sample yields 250,000 to 300,000 clones, about 94% seen once. This specimen consisted of peripheral blood, obtained 28 days after the second AZD1222 dose. These receptor sequences come from an adult who received the AZD1222 COVID-19 vaccine.

This rearrangement joins TRBV19 to TRBJ1-4, with D possibly being TRBD1 (6 bases). Per the germline V gene, CDR1 is LNHDA and CDR2 is SQIVND (reference sequence). The CDR3 has 13 amino acids. Trimming took 5 bases from V and 8 from J, leaving 12 bases between them. The CDR3 DNA reads as TGTGCCAGTAGTGACCAGGGGAAAGAAAAACTGTTTTTT. Translated: CASSDQGKEKLFF.

The chain employs TRBV2 and TRBJ2-2; 7 positions match TRBD2. Looked up from germline, CDR1 is SNHLY and CDR2 is FYNNEI. V shed 8 bases and J 4 bases; nucleotides not matched to a gene: 4. This CDR3 is built from 13 residues. The CDR3 bases are TGTGCCAGCGGGGGGGAGTTCACCGGGGAGCTGTTTTTT. Residues: CASGGEFTGELFF.

V usage is TRBV7-9 and J usage is TRBJ1-2, with D possibly being TRBD1 (5 bases). The germline V gene has CDR1 SEHNR and CDR2 FQNEAQ (reference sequence). Between the trimmed V and J ends, which lost 8 bases and 2 bases, there was a span of 18 bases. The CDR3 sequence is 15 residues long. For the CDR3, the DNA is TGTGCCAGCCGCCCCGACAGCCCCGGGAACTATGGCTACACCTTC. It is translated as CASRPDSPGNYGYTF.

The V call is TRBV9, the J call TRBJ2-1, with 9 bases identical to TRBD2. J lost 2 bases, V lost 3 bases, and 3 bases had no gene match. The length of the CDR3 is 15 residues. Looked up from germline, CDR1 is SGDLS and CDR2 is YYNGEE. CDR3 sequence (DNA): TGTGCCAGCAGCGAAGCGGGAGGCCCCTACAATGAGCAGTTCTTC. It yields the protein CASSEAGGPYNEQFF.

The genes are TRBV5-1 and TRBJ2-2, with D perhaps matching TRBD2 (6 bases). The CDR3 runs 17 residues. Germline CDR1 reads SGHRS; CDR2 reads YFSETQ. V shed 0 bases and J shed 6 bases, with 18 bases lying between them. CDR3 coding DNA: TGCGCCAGCAGCTTGGCCGCGGGCGGGGACGGCTCCGGGGAGCTGTTTTTT. Protein: CASSLAAGGDGSGELFF.

This clone was seen just once. The rearrangement joins TRBV28 to TRBJ1-3; TRBD1 might be the D (6 bases). The CDR3 runs 15 residues. Germline V gives CDR1 MDHEN, CDR2 SYDVKM. V was shortened by 10 bases and J by 3 bases, with 19 bases between the two germline ends. CDR3 nucleotide sequence: TGTGCCACCCACTTTAGGGGGAGCCGTGGAAACACCATATATTTT. It translates to CATHFRGSRGNTIYF.

The chain uses TRBV4-3 and TRBJ2-7; TRBD2 matches 8 bases. The V gene end was trimmed by 4 bases and the J gene end by 2 bases; junction bases not matched to a gene: 10. The CDR3 is 16 amino acids. Germline CDR1 reads LGHNA; CDR2 reads YSLEER. CDR3 DNA: TGCGCCAGCAGCCCTAGCAAGCGGGAGTACACCTACGAGCAGTACTTC. Translating gives CASSPSKREYTYEQYF.

The V and J genes are TRBV5-4 and TRBJ2-5; tentative D call: TRBD2 (6 bases). CDR3 length equals 15 residues. Trimming cost V 0 bases and J 1 base, with 10 bases left between them. Germline-derived CDR1 and CDR2 are SGHNT and YYREEE (reference sequence). The CDR3 DNA is TGTGCCAGCAGCTTGGGGGGGGTGGGCCAAGAGACCCAGTACTTC. Protein: CASSLGGVGQETQYF. Full variable domain (missing parts from reference TRBV5-4 and TRBJ2-5): ETGVTQSPTHLIKTRGQQVTLRCSSQSGHNTVSWYQQALGQGPQFIFQYYREEENGRGNFPPRFSGLQFPNYSSELNVNALELDDSALYLCASSLGGVGQETQYFGPGTRLLVL.

The chain uses TRBV7-9 and TRBJ2-2; 8 bases are shared with TRBD2. The germline CDR1 and CDR2 sequences are SEHNR and FQNEAQ (reference sequence). With 2 bases clipped from V and 3 bases from J, the junction kept 5 bases outside the gene matches. The CDR3 consists of 16 residues. CDR3 loop: CASSLLSGRDTGELFF. The CDR3 DNA reads TGTGCCAGCAGCTTACTTTCCGGGAGGGACACCGGGGAGCTGTTTTTT.

V and J are TRBV29-1 and TRBJ2-2; D remains ambiguous. V was pared by 2 bases and J by 2 bases, with 3 bases between. The CDR3 length is 12 residues. Germline V gene data show CDR1 as SQVTM and CDR2 as ANQGSEA. The CDR3: CSVERNTGELFF. In DNA, the CDR3 is TGCAGCGTTGAACGAAACACCGGGGAGCTGTTTTTT.

In this sample, this clone turned up a few times. The chain links TRBV18 to TRBJ1-1, with 12 bases aligning to TRBD1. This CDR3 spans 15 amino acids. Trimming removed 4 bases from V and 3 bases from J; junction bases left unmatched: 3. From germline, CDR1 is KGHSH and CDR2 LQKENI. The CDR3 DNA reads TGTGCCAGCTCACTGGGACAGGGGGCAGACACTGAAGCTTTCTTT. It translates to CASSLGQGADTEAFF.

The V gene is TRBV5-1, the J gene TRBJ2-7; 10 bases line up with TRBD1. J gave up 3 bases and V 3 bases, and 6 bases lay outside the gene matches. CDR3 size: 15 residues. Germline CDR1 reads SGHRS; CDR2 reads YFSETQ. The CDR3, as DNA: TGCGCCAGCAGCTCGGGGACAGGGGAGGGCTACGAGCAGTACTTC. Residues: CASSSGTGEGYEQYF.

The rearrangement joins TRBV2 to TRBJ1-3; D perhaps matches TRBD1 (6 bases). Trimming stripped 5 bases from V and 3 bases from J, with 11 bases between. The CDR3 has 14 residues. CDR1 is SNHLY, CDR2 FYNNEI, per germline. CDR3 DNA: TGTGCCAGCAGTTCAGGGGCGGTTGGAAACACCATATATTTT. Amino acids: CASSSGAVGNTIYF.

The V gene is TRBV2, the J gene TRBJ1-1; TRBD1 agrees at 7 bases. V lost 5 bases to trimming and J lost 3 bases; unmatched junction nucleotides: 3. Germline V gene sequence: CDR1 SNHLY, CDR2 FYNNEI. CDR3 length: 13 residues. CDR3 amino acids: CASSTTGDTEAFF. CDR3 DNA: TGTGCCAGCAGTACCACAGGGGACACTGAAGCTTTCTTT. The full variable domain, rest sourced from reference TRBV2 and TRBJ1-1, is EPEVTQTPSHQVTQMGQEVILRCVPISNHLYFYWYRQILGQKVEFLVSFYNNEISEKSEIFDDQFSVERPDGSNFTLKIRSTKLEDSAMYFCASSTTGDTEAFFGQGTRLTVV.

The V call is TRBV7-9, the J call TRBJ1-6; D not resolved. V was shortened by 5 bases and J by 5 bases, with 10 bases between the two germline ends. CDR1 is SEHNR, CDR2 FQNEAQ, per germline (reference sequence). CDR3 size: 14 residues. CDR3 DNA sequence: TGTGCCAGCAGCCCCGAAGGTCATAATTCACCCCTCCACTTT. As protein: CASSPEGHNSPLHF.

This rearrangement joins TRBV28 to TRBJ1-6; D is unresolved. In germline, CDR1 is MDHEN, CDR2 SYDVKM. The V end was cut by 3 bases, the J end by 4 bases, with 7 bases between. This CDR3 has 14 amino acids. The CDR3 DNA sequence: TGTGCCAGCAGTTTCCCCGGTTATAATTCACCCCTCCACTTT. This gives the protein CASSFPGYNSPLHF.

The rearrangement uses TRBV7-8 and TRBJ2-3; a weak D match, TRBD2 (5 bases). The CDR3 sequence is 16 residues long. Germline V CDR1 and CDR2: SGHVS, FQNEAQ. V lost 1 base and J 4 bases, leaving 15 bases between the germline ends. CDR3 amino acids: CASSLDLARAADTQYF. The CDR3 region has the DNA TGTGCCAGCAGCTTAGATCTAGCCAGAGCTGCAGATACGCAGTATTTT.

J is TRBJ1-2 and V is TRBV5-1; D might be TRBD1 (5 bases). CDR3 length: 13 amino acids. Trimming removed 4 bases at V and 4 bases at J, with 11 bases between. The germline V gene has CDR1 SGHRS and CDR2 YFSETQ. The CDR3 nucleotides read TGCGCCAGCAGCCCCCTCGACAGCTATGGCTACACCTTC. Encoded protein: CASSPLDSYGYTF.

The rearrangement uses TRBV28 and TRBJ1-4, with D uncertain. V lost 11 bases and J lost 3, with 13 bases in between. CDR3 length: 13 residues. Germline V gene lookup returns CDR1 MDHEN and CDR2 SYDVKM. This CDR3 is CAALRGPNEKLFF. The CDR3 region has the DNA TGTGCCGCCCTCCGAGGACCTAATGAAAAACTGTTTTTT.

The table lists this clone with a count of one. The J gene is TRBJ2-4, the V gene TRBV20-1, with 9 bases lining up with TRBD2. The V gene's germline CDR1 is DFQATT and CDR2 SNEGSKA (reference sequence). The CDR3 runs to 14 residues. V shed 3 bases and J 1 base; nucleotides not matched to a gene: 1. The CDR3 region has the DNA TGCAGTGCTAGTAGCGGGAGCGCCAAAAACATTCAGTACTTC. This codes for CSASSGSAKNIQYF.

The V gene is TRBV24-1, the J gene TRBJ1-5; D not resolved. The V end lost 2 bases, the J end lost 4 bases, and 14 bases lay between the germline ends. This CDR3 comprises 16 residues. Germline V lookup: CDR1 KGHDR, CDR2 SFDVKD. CDR3: CATSDSRGGGNQPQHF. In nucleotides, the CDR3 is TGTGCCACCAGTGATTCGCGCGGAGGAGGGAATCAGCCCCAGCATTTT.

This chain uses TRBV12-3 or TRBV12-4 with TRBJ2-5, with a possible D match to TRBD1 (6 bases). The CDR3 consists of 13 residues. V lost 8 bases and J 2 bases, leaving 12 bases between the germline ends. In DNA, the CDR3 is TGTGCCAGCCGGGGACAATATCAAGAGACCCAGTACTTC. This gives the protein CASRGQYQETQYF.

This clone was counted a few times. V gene TRBV11-2 combines with J gene TRBJ2-7; 11 nucleotides line up with TRBD2. Trimming at V came to 5 bases and at J to 7 bases, leaving 7 bases not matched to a gene. Germline values: CDR1 SGHAT, CDR2 FQNNGV. This CDR3 has 14 residues. The CDR3 bases are TGTGCCAGCAGCCAACTAGCGGGAGTGGGGGAGCAGTACTTC. It codes for CASSQLAGVGEQYF.

The chain couples TRBV28 to TRBJ2-3, with D unclear. CDR3 length: 10 residues. In germline, CDR1 is MDHEN, CDR2 SYDVKM. Trimming left V 10 bases short and J 6 bases short, with 8 bases between. CDR3 loop: CATGRDTQYF. The CDR3 DNA reads TGTGCCACCGGTCGGGATACGCAGTATTTT.